This TCR beta chain is drawn from a study of T-cell reconstitution after alpha-beta-depleted transplantation in children. Trimming removed 6 bases from V and 4 bases from J; junction bases left unmatched: 10. This CDR3 is 15 amino acids long. Preparing the TCRbeta library involved the use of unique molecular identifiers. One entry per CDR3 protein, called by TCRdb with MiXCR from the PCR reads. The table records some 200,000 distinct CDR3 sequences, roughly 15% of them present only once. The chain is built from TRBV12-3 or TRBV12-4 and TRBJ1-1, with 8 bases fitting TRBD1. Sequencing used PBMCs from the stem cell graft donor, obtained from the stem cell graft. The TCR was taken from a human donor who donated a stem cell graft to a child with acute lymphoblastic leukemia. The CDR3: CASSLGQGVGTEAFF. The DNA for the CDR3 is TGTGCCAGCAGCCTCGGACAGGGAGTGGGCACTGAAGCTTTCTTT.